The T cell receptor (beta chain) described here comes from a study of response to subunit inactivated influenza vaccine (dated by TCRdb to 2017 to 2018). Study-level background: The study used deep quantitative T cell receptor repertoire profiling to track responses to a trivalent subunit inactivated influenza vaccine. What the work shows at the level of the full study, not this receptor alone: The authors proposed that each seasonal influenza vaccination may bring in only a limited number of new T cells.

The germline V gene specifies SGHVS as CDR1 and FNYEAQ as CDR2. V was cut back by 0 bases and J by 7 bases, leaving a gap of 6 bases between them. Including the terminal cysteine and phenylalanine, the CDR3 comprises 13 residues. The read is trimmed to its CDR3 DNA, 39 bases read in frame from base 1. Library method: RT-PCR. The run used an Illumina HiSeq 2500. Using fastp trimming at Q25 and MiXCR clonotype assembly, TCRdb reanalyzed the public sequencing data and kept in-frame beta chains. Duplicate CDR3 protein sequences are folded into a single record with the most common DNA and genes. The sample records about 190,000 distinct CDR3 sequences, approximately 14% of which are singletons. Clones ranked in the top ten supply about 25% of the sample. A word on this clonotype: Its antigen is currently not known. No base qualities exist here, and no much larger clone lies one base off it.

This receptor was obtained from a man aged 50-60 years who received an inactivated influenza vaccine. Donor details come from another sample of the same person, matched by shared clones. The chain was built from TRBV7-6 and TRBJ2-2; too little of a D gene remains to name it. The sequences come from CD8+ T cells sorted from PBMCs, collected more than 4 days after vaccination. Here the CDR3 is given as CASSLAGYGELFF. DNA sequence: TGTGCCAGCAGCTTAGCCGGATACGGGGAGCTGTTTTTT.